These 21 T cell receptor beta chains were sequenced from one sample in a study of blood T cells in healthy people across ages. Using a J-beta primer mix together with a sample-barcoded 5' primer, a second PCR was run for roughly 6 to 12 cycles. In TCRdb, the 5' RACE reads were re-called with MiXCR into one record per CDR3 protein. The sample lists 800,000 or so distinct CDR3 sequences; roughly 25% were seen once. This sample was also put to use in a study of T cells of mothers and their children.

The sequencing input was blood. Receptors were obtained from a boy between 10 and 17 years old in good health.

This clonotype was seen only a few times. The CDR3 is CAISEEAGASYNEQFF. CDR3 bases: TGTGCCATCAGTGAAGAAGCGGGAGCTTCCTACAATGAGCAGTTCTTC. The chain links TRBV10-3 to TRBJ2-1; 8 bases map to TRBD2. The germline V gene encodes CDR1 ENHRY and CDR2 SYGVKD. CDR3 size: 16 residues. V shed 3 bases, J shed 1 base, and the junction held 5 bases outside the gene matches.

V is TRBV6-6 and J is TRBJ1-4; no firm D call. Trimming removed 3 bases at V and 8 bases at J, with 13 bases between. Looked up from germline, CDR1 is MNHNY and CDR2 is SVGAGI (reference sequence). The CDR3 is made up of 14 amino acids. CDR3 region: CASSYRFRREKLFF. The CDR3 bases are TGTGCCAGCAGTTATAGATTCAGACGAGAAAAACTGTTTTTT.

This clonotype turned up a few times. The chain has TRBV21-1 and TRBJ2-3. TRBV21-1 is termed a pseudogene. This CDR3 has 12 amino acids. The CDR3 region has the DNA TGTGCCAGAGAACTCCGGATAGATACGCAGTATTTT. This codes for CARELRIDTQYF.

This clonotype was observed a few times. The chain joins TRBV20-1 to TRBJ1-2; D is unresolved. The CDR3 extends over 14 amino acids. CDR1 is DFQATT and CDR2 is SNEGSKA in the germline V gene (reference sequence). Trimming removed 6 bases from V and 4 bases from J, with 18 bases in between. The CDR3 reads CSAPREAQAYGYTF. The CDR3 coding sequence is TGCAGTGCCCCTCGTGAAGCCCAAGCCTATGGCTACACCTTC.

The V gene is TRBV4-1, the J gene TRBJ2-4, with D possibly matching TRBD2 (6 bases). The CDR3 sequence is 16 residues long. Trimming took off 0 bases at V and 8 bases at J, with 17 bases between the two ends. Germline CDR1 and CDR2: MGHRA and YSYEKL. The CDR3 sequence: CASSQEEGEQKDIQYF. DNA of the CDR3: TGCGCCAGCAGCCAAGAGGAGGGTGAGCAAAAGGACATTCAGTACTTC.

This clonotype has more than one count but fewer than ten. This rearrangement joins TRBV14 to TRBJ2-3, with TRBD1 as a possible D gene (6 bases). Germline-derived CDR1 and CDR2 are SGHDN and FVKESK. Trimming took off 3 bases at V and 2 bases at J, with 15 bases between the two ends. This CDR3 spans 16 amino acids. The CDR3 coding sequence is TGTGCCAGCAGCCAGGGGGCTAGCATCCTCACAGATACGCAGTATTTT. Its protein product is CASSQGASILTDTQYF.

The rearrangement joins TRBV11-2 to TRBJ2-7; D possibly corresponds to TRBD1 (6 bases). This CDR3 is 14 amino acids long. CDR1 is SGHAT, CDR2 FQNNGV, per germline. V lost 0 bases, J lost 12 bases, and 18 bases lay in between. This chain's CDR3 is CASSLDWGRTGTYF. CDR3 nucleotides: TGTGCCAGCAGCTTAGATTGGGGGCGGACTGGGACGTACTTC. Supplemented by reference TRBV11-2 and TRBJ2-7, the full variable domain reads EAGVAQSPRYKIIEKRQSVAFWCNPISGHATLYWYQQILGQGPKLLIQFQNNGVVDDSQLPKDRFSAERLKGVDSTLKIQPAKLEDSAVYLCASSLDWGRTGTYFGPGTRLTVT.

This clonotype was counted between two and nine times. This sequence joins TRBV7-2 and TRBJ2-6, with D unresolved. Trimming cost V 3 bases and J 3 bases, with 12 bases left between them. Germline values: CDR1 SGHTA, CDR2 FQGNSA. This CDR3 spans 16 amino acids. The CDR3 sequence: CASSLDGSFGANVLTF. CDR3 bases: TGTGCCAGCAGCTTGGATGGCAGCTTTGGGGCCAACGTCCTGACTTTC.

This clonotype was seen a handful of times. This chain uses TRBV4-2 with TRBJ1-4; D gene unclear. Germline loops: CDR1 LGHNA, CDR2 YNFKEQ. This CDR3 is built from 16 residues. V was pared by 0 bases and J by 8 bases, with 16 bases between. In nucleotides, the CDR3 is TGTGCCAGCAGCCAAGAAGCGGTGGCGCTTGGAGAAAAACTGTTTTTT. It specifies CASSQEAVALGEKLFF.

V and J are TRBV6-1 and TRBJ2-5; a possible D gene is TRBD2 (5 bases). Trimming removed 11 bases from V and 5 bases from J, with 18 bases in between. Germline loops: CDR1 MNHNS, CDR2 SASEGT. CDR3 length equals 13 residues. In DNA, the CDR3 is TGTGCCGCCAGCGGTCAAACGACGGAGACCCAGTACTTC. Encoded protein: CAASGQTTETQYF.

In its sample, this clonotype was seen a few times. The chain is built from TRBV20-1 and TRBJ2-1; unclear D gene. The J call may be incorrect, as the DNA end agrees better with TRBJ2-5. The CDR3 runs 13 residues. Per germline, CDR1 DFQATT and CDR2 SNEGSKA (reference sequence). The CDR3 is CSARKASQETQYF. Written as DNA, the CDR3 is TGCAGTGCTAGAAAGGCTAGCCAAGAGACCCAGTACTTC.

To note about this clonotype: Compared with germline, one end of the junction differs, possibly owing to a read error. The chain combines TRBV12-3 or TRBV12-4 with TRBJ2-5; 12 positions match TRBD2. Gene TRBJ2-1 matches the end of the DNA better, so the J call may be wrong. CDR3 length: 14 amino acids. The CDR3 nucleotides read TGTGCCAGCAGTCTAGCGGGAGGGGCCCGGGGGCAGTTCTTC. This encodes CASSLAGGARGQFF.

V and J are TRBV9 and TRBJ2-7; 10 bases align to TRBD1. The CDR3 runs 16 residues. V lost 3 bases to trimming and J lost 3 bases; unmatched junction nucleotides: 9. Germline CDR1 SGDLS, CDR2 YYNGEE. CDR3 coding DNA: TGTGCCAGCAGCGCCCTTCCCCGGGACAGGGGCTACGAGCAGTACTTC. Residues: CASSALPRDRGYEQYF.

The V call is TRBV6-2 or TRBV6-3, the J call TRBJ1-1, with D perhaps matching TRBD1 (5 bases). The CDR3 is made up of 12 amino acids. Trimming cost V 0 bases and J 11 bases, with 10 bases left between them. CDR1 and CDR2 from the germline V gene are MNHEY and SVGEGT. Here the CDR3 DNA reads TGTGCCAGCAGTTACTCGAGAGGGGACGCTTTCTTT. It is translated as CASSYSRGDAFF.

The J gene is TRBJ1-6, the V gene TRBV15; TRBD1 matches 8 bases. Germline lookup yields CDR1 LNHNV and CDR2 YYDKDF (reference sequence). V trimming: 0 bases; J trimming: 5 bases; junction bases outside the gene matches: 3. This CDR3 is built from 16 residues. Written as DNA, the CDR3 is TGTGCCACCAGCAGAGATCGACAGGGGAATAATTCACCCCTCCACTTT. It encodes CATSRDRQGNNSPLHF.

The table lists this clonotype with a few counts. The chain couples TRBV14 to TRBJ2-5; tentative D call: TRBD2 (7 bases). The last part of the DNA fits TRBJ2-7 better; the J call may be wrong. The CDR3 is made up of 15 amino acids. Germline CDR1 SGHDN, CDR2 FVKESK. The DNA of the CDR3 is TGTGCCAGCAGCCCCCTGGGGGGGGCCGTCTACGAGCAGTACTTC. Its protein product is CASSPLGGAVYEQYF.

The chain joins TRBV9 to TRBJ2-3; D may be TRBD2 (5 bases). The CDR3 covers 15 residues. Germline loops: CDR1 SGDLS, CDR2 YYNGEE. The V end was cut by 5 bases, the J end by 2 bases, with 15 bases between. The chain's CDR3 is CASREGGAATDTQYF. CDR3 DNA sequence: TGTGCCAGCAGAGAGGGTGGCGCTGCCACAGATACGCAGTATTTT.

This clonotype was recorded a few times. The chain links TRBV5-1 to TRBJ2-2; 12 bases map to TRBD2. Germline CDR1 and CDR2: SGHRS and YFSETQ. Trimming at V came to 0 bases and at J to 0 bases, leaving 9 bases not matched to a gene. CDR3 length: 20 amino acids. In DNA form, the CDR3 reads TGCGCCAGCAGCTTGGACGGGACTAGCGGGTCCTGGACGAACACCGGGGAGCTGTTTTTT. Protein: CASSLDGTSGSWTNTGELFF.

The chain has TRBV4-3 and TRBJ1-2, with D unresolved. The CDR3 loop spans 13 amino acids. The V end lost 0 bases, the J end lost 1 base, and 3 bases lay between the germline ends. Per the germline V gene, CDR1 is LGHNA and CDR2 is YSLEER. CDR3 sequence reads: CASSQDLNYGYTF. CDR3 coding DNA: TGCGCCAGCAGCCAAGACCTTAACTATGGCTACACCTTC.

This clonotype was recorded a few times. The CDR3 spells CASTRSSGRNEQFF. As DNA, the CDR3 is TGTGCCAGCACCCGATCTAGCGGGAGGAATGAGCAGTTCTTC. This chain connects TRBV11-2 to TRBJ2-5, with 11 bases matching TRBD2. The tail of the sequence fits TRBJ2-1 better, so the J call may be wrong. The CDR3 contains 14 residues. Looked up from germline, CDR1 is SGHAT and CDR2 is FQNNGV.

V and J are TRBV29-1 and TRBJ2-5, with TRBD1 matching 10 bases. This CDR3 has 14 amino acids. The V gene's germline CDR1 is SQVTM and CDR2 ANQGSEA. Germline trimming cut 4 bases from V and 3 bases from J; bases unmatched to any gene: 5. The CDR3 bases are TGCAGCGTTGCTACAGGGACAGGGGAAGAGACCCAGTACTTC. It codes for CSVATGTGEETQYF. The full variable domain, in which reference TRBV29-1 and TRBJ2-5 provide the parts outside the CDR3, is SAVISQKPSRDICQRGTSLTIQCQVDSQVTMMFWYRQQPGQSLTLIATANQGSEATYESGFVIDKFPISRPNLTFSTLTVSNMSPEDSSIYLCSVATGTGEETQYFGPGTRLLVL.